Below, 15 T cell receptor beta chains from the same sample are listed, as sequenced in a study of T cell repertoires in cytomegalovirus infection. Their specific antigens are unknown. MiXCR, run by TCRdb on the reads, gives a single entry per CDR3 protein. In the table there are about a million distinct CDR3 sequences, 25% to 40% of which are singletons. This specimen consisted of cultured CD8+ T cells from PBMCs, obtained from culture after CMV antigen stimulation. These receptors all stem from a human donor in good health (CMV status not recorded). Some clones in this sample may be carry-over from other donors' samples.

The table lists this clonotype with a few counts. The genes are TRBV7-8 and TRBJ1-2; D call uncertain. Germline V gene data show CDR1 as SGHVS and CDR2 as FQNEAQ. The CDR3 spans 15 residues. The V end lost 1 base, the J end lost 0 bases, and 9 bases lay between the germline ends. The CDR3: CASSLEAKANYGYTF. The CDR3 DNA follows: TGTGCCAGCAGCTTAGAAGCGAAAGCTAACTATGGCTACACCTTC.

The rearrangement links TRBV19 to TRBJ1-2, with D unclear. Germline V gene data show CDR1 as LNHDA and CDR2 as SQIVND (reference sequence). This CDR3 spans 11 amino acids. V was shortened by 10 bases and J by 10 bases, with 16 bases between the two germline ends. The CDR3, as DNA: TGTGCCACCGCGACCGGTTTAGACTACACCTTC. Protein product: CATATGLDYTF.

The sample holds a few counts of this clonotype. The chain is built from TRBV27 and TRBJ2-7; D remains ambiguous. The V end lost 6 bases, the J end lost 2 bases, and 11 bases lay between the germline ends. This CDR3 has 13 residues. In germline, CDR1 is MNHEY, CDR2 SMNVEV (reference sequence). In DNA, the CDR3 is TGTGCCAGCAGCCCCGGCAGGCCCTACGAGCAGTACTTC. Its translation is CASSPGRPYEQYF.

The chain recombines TRBV6-6 with TRBJ1-5, with D possibly being TRBD1 (6 bases). The CDR3 runs 17 residues. Germline V gene data show CDR1 as MNHNY and CDR2 as SVGAGI (reference sequence). Trimming pared 0 bases from V and 3 bases from J, leaving 15 bases between. The CDR3 region is CASSYSKSGGNNQPQHF. DNA of the CDR3: TGTGCCAGCAGTTACTCGAAGAGCGGGGGCAACAATCAGCCCCAGCATTTT.

This clonotype was counted only a few times. The chain has TRBV6-1 and TRBJ2-7; D may be TRBD1 (5 bases). The V end lost 3 bases, the J end lost 3 bases, and 15 bases lay between the germline ends. This CDR3 region has 15 residues. The V gene's germline CDR1 is MNHNS and CDR2 SASEGT. CDR3 sequence (DNA): TGTGCCAGCAGTGAGGAATATTTGGACAACTACGAGCAGTACTTC. This codes for CASSEEYLDNYEQYF.

This clonotype has only a few counts. The chain recombines TRBV15 with TRBJ2-1; D assignment may be TRBD1 or TRBD2 (5 bases each). This CDR3 is built from 13 residues. In germline, CDR1 is LNHNV, CDR2 YYDKDF (reference sequence). Trimming stripped 0 bases from V and 8 bases from J, with 8 bases between. The DNA for the CDR3 is TGTGCCACCAGCAGAGATGGGGGTCATGAGCAGTTCTTC. Protein sequence: CATSRDGGHEQFF.

This clonotype was recorded at least ten times. The gene calls are TRBV12-3 or TRBV12-4 and TRBJ1-5; D call uncertain. The V end lost 3 bases, the J end lost 0 bases, and 12 bases lay between the germline ends. The CDR3 covers 16 residues. As DNA, the CDR3 is TGTGCCAGCAGTTTCAGTACCCTTTATAGCAATCAGCCCCAGCATTTT. Translation gives CASSFSTLYSNQPQHF.

In its sample, this clonotype was seen a few times. CDR3 sequence: CASSDGLDSSTDTQYF. As DNA, the CDR3 is TGTGCCAGCAGTGACGGACTGGACTCTAGCACAGATACGCAGTATTTT. The chain recombines TRBV2 with TRBJ2-3, with a tentative D call TRBD2 (5 bases). V lost 3 bases and J 0 bases, leaving 13 bases between the germline ends. The CDR3 is 16 amino acids. In germline, CDR1 is SNHLY, CDR2 FYNNEI.

This sequence joins TRBV6-5 and TRBJ1-4; 8 bases fit TRBD1. This CDR3 has 14 residues. The trim removed 5 bases at V and 7 bases at J, leaving 6 bases unmatched. Germline-derived CDR1 and CDR2 are MNHEY and SVGAGI. The chain's CDR3 is CASSPGGAGEKLFF. The CDR3 coding sequence is TGTGCCAGCAGTCCAGGGGGCGCGGGTGAAAAACTGTTTTTT.

The chain employs TRBV7-9 and TRBJ2-1; TRBD2 agrees at 11 bases. The CDR3 extends over 16 amino acids. V lost 4 bases and J lost 2; bases outside the gene matches: 4. Germline V lookup: CDR1 SEHNR, CDR2 FQNEAQ (reference sequence). The CDR3 sequence: CASSSIAGGTYNEQFF. The CDR3 bases are TGTGCCAGCAGCTCGATAGCGGGGGGGACCTACAATGAGCAGTTCTTC.

CDR3 residues: CASSMDRSDYEQYV. CDR3 bases: TGTGCCAGTAGTATGGACAGGTCAGACTACGAGCAGTACGTC. V is TRBV19 and J is TRBJ2-7, with TRBD1 identical over 7 bases. With 3 bases clipped from V and 3 bases from J, the junction kept 5 bases outside the gene matches. This CDR3 has 14 residues. Germline loops: CDR1 LNHDA, CDR2 SQIVND (reference sequence).

This clonotype was recorded a few times. The chain is built from TRBV11-3 and TRBJ2-7, with 7 bases lining up with TRBD1. The germline V gene has CDR1 SGHNT and CDR2 YENEEA. This CDR3 contains 13 residues. The J segment lost 3 bases and the V segment lost 5 bases, leaving 4 bases of the junction unmatched. The CDR3 nucleotides are TGTGCCAGCAGCGGTCCAGGGGGCTACGAGCAGTACTTC. It specifies CASSGPGGYEQYF.

The rearrangement links TRBV19 to TRBJ1-1, with D unresolved. Germline loops: CDR1 LNHDA, CDR2 SQIVND (reference sequence). This CDR3 spans 10 amino acids. V gave up 10 bases and J gave up 7 bases, with 10 bases separating them. CDR3 bases: TGTGCCACCCGCCGGGGTGAAGCTTTCTTT. It translates to CATRRGEAFF.

The V call is TRBV27, the J call TRBJ1-2; D ambiguous. The CDR3 totals 15 residues. The ends were cut back, 3 bases at V and 6 bases at J, with 17 bases in the middle. Germline CDR1 reads MNHEY; CDR2 reads SMNVEV (reference sequence). CDR3 DNA sequence: TGTGCCAGCAGTTTGAGTATAGGCAGCATTAATGGCTACACCTTC. Translated, it gives CASSLSIGSINGYTF.

This clonotype was seen a few times. The chain joins TRBV7-9 to TRBJ2-1; D gene unclear. The CDR3 has 14 residues. V was clipped by 2 bases and J by 3 bases, with 8 bases between them. Germline V gene data show CDR1 as SEHNR and CDR2 as FQNEAQ (reference sequence). Here the CDR3 DNA reads TGTGCCAGCAGCTTAATGGGCCACTACAATGAGCAGTTCTTC. Its protein is CASSLMGHYNEQFF.